This is a list of T cell receptor beta chains from one sample in a study of blood T cell repertoires in COVID-19. Produced via immunoSEQ multiplex PCR; TCRdb's table is partial and in-frame only. The sample lists some 330,000 clones; roughly 88% were seen once. The sequencing input was peripheral blood. The receptors derive from a woman aged 45 to 65 with active or convalescent COVID-19. Both conserved end residues are part of each CDR3. Each record gives: V gene, D gene, J gene, clone size, CDR3 DNA, CDR3 protein. The D gene is left open where the match is weak. The size field is filled for only some rows; it gives once, few, many or a size class.

TRBV10-3,-,TRBJ2-2,-,TGTGCCATCAGTCCTACAGCGGGCGCGAACACCGGGGAGCTGTTTTTT,CAISPTAGANTGELFF
TRBV2,TRBD1,TRBJ1-1,-,TGTGCCAGCACGGGACAGGGACGCACTGAAGCTTTCTTT,CASTGQGRTEAFF
TRBV4-2,TRBD2,TRBJ2-7,once,TGTGCCAGCAGCCAAGAATTTGGACTAGCGGGTAGCTCCTACGAGCAGTACTTC,CASSQEFGLAGSSYEQYF
TRBV7-9,TRBD1,TRBJ1-6,few,TGTGCCAGCAGCCCCTCGGACAGGGTCTCACCCCTCCACTTT,CASSPSDRVSPLHF
TRBV19,TRBD1,TRBJ2-7,-,TGTGCCAGTAGTATAGTCGGACAGGGGTACGACGAGCAGTACTTC,CASSIVGQGYDEQYF
TRBV11-3,-,TRBJ2-1,-,TGTGCCAGCAGCTTGGGGGGAGGTACCTACAATGAGCAGTTCTTC,CASSLGGGTYNEQFF
TRBV25-1,-,TRBJ2-1,-,TGTGCCAGCAGTGAAACCAGTGAGCAGTTCTTC,CASSETSEQFF
TRBV19,TRBD2,TRBJ2-7,-,TGTGCCAGTAGTAGGACTAGCGGGGACTACGAGCAGTACTTC,CASSRTSGDYEQYF
TRBV30,TRBD2,TRBJ2-3,-,TGTGCCTGGAGTGTCTGGGGAGCGGGAGTGGCAGATACGCAGTATTTT,CAWSVWGAGVADTQYF
TRBV5-1,TRBD2,TRBJ2-1,-,TGCGCCAGCAGCTTGGTGGCTAGCGGTGCCTACAATGAGCAGTTCTTC,CASSLVASGAYNEQFF
TRBV12-5,-,TRBJ2-5,-,TGTGCTAGTGGACTGAACCGGGACTCAAATACCCAGTACTTC,CASGLNRDSNTQYF
TRBV19,TRBD1,TRBJ1-5,once,TGTGCCAGCCACCGGACAGGACTACATAGCAATCAGCCCCAGCATTTT,CASHRTGLHSNQPQHF
TRBV6-5,-,TRBJ2-5,-,TGTGCCAGCAGTTACGGAGGGGGGGCCTATGAGACCCAGTACTTC,CASSYGGGAYETQYF
TRBV29-1,TRBD2,TRBJ2-5,-,TGCAGCGTCCTGCCCGCGGGGGTCCAAGAGACCCAGTACTTC,CSVLPAGVQETQYF
TRBV5-4,TRBD2,TRBJ2-1,-,TGTGCCAGCAGCGTAAAACTTCTAGCGGGGGGGCGCAATGAGCAGTTCTTC,CASSVKLLAGGRNEQFF
TRBV7-9,TRBD1,TRBJ2-7,-,TGTGCCAGCAGCCACCCGGGACAGGGGTTCTACGAGCAGTACTTC,CASSHPGQGFYEQYF
TRBV4-3,TRBD2,TRBJ2-1,-,TGCGCCAGCAGCCAAGATAGCGGGTTCTCCTACAATGAGCAGTTCTTC,CASSQDSGFSYNEQFF
TRBV28,TRBD1,TRBJ2-2,-,TGTGCCAGCAGCCCATCGGATGACAGGGGAACCACCGGGGAGCTGTTTTTT,CASSPSDDRGTTGELFF
TRBV5-4,TRBD1,TRBJ2-2,-,TGTGCCAGCAGCTTGGGGGGGACAGGGCACACCGGGGAGCTGTTTTTT,CASSLGGTGHTGELFF
TRBV2,TRBD1,TRBJ1-3,-,TGTGCCAGCAGTGATCGGCCATCGGGGACAGTATTCTCTGGAAACACCATATATTTT,CASSDRPSGTVFSGNTIYF
TRBV9,TRBD2,TRBJ2-5,-,TGTGCCAGCAGCGTAGATGGCGGGAGCATGGTGGAGACCCAGTACTTC,CASSVDGGSMVETQYF
TRBV2,-,TRBJ2-1,-,TGTGCCAGCAGTGAAACAGGGTCCTACAATGAGCAGTTCTTC,CASSETGSYNEQFF
TRBV7-2,TRBD2,TRBJ2-3,-,TGTGCCAGCAGCCCCTGGACTAGCGGGACCGGCGGGGGCACAGATACGCAGTATTTT,CASSPWTSGTGGGTDTQYF
TRBV3-1/TRBV3-2,-,TRBJ2-7,-,TGTGCCAGCAGCCAAGTGGCAGCGAGCAACTACGAGCAGTACTTC,CASSQVAASNYEQYF
TRBV7-9,-,TRBJ1-2,-,TGTGCCAGCAGCTTGTCCGAGAACTATGGCTACACCTTC,CASSLSENYGYTF
TRBV4-1,-,TRBJ2-3,once,TGCGCCAGCAGCCCGGGGAGTATTTTTACAGATACGCAGTATTTT,CASSPGSIFTDTQYF
TRBV7-2,-,TRBJ1-3,-,TGTGCCAGCAGCTTAGAACCGGGTGGCTCTGGAAACACCATATATTTT,CASSLEPGGSGNTIYF
TRBV30,TRBD2,TRBJ2-5,-,TGTGCCTGGGGACTAGCGGGGGGCCTCCTTACCCAGTACTTC,CAWGLAGGLLTQYF
TRBV6-5,-,TRBJ1-1,-,TGTGCCAGCAGACTCGGCCCAGGGAACACTGAAGCTTTCTTT,CASRLGPGNTEAFF
TRBV4-2,-,TRBJ2-3,-,TGTGCCAGCAGCCAAGGTAACGGCAGGGGAGTCACAGATACGCAGTATTTT,CASSQGNGRGVTDTQYF
TRBV30,-,TRBJ1-3,-,TGTGCCTGGAGTAGGGCGGGTGACTCTGGAAACACCATATATTTT,CAWSRAGDSGNTIYF
TRBV5-4,TRBD1,TRBJ2-7,-,TGTGCCAGCAGCTTGGACCCGGGACAGGGGTACGAGCAGTACTTC,CASSLDPGQGYEQYF